The clone carrying this TCR beta chain has a handful of counts. Its antigen is unidentified. This sample is drawn from a study of memory CD4+ T cells and cytomegalovirus serostatus. For the study at large: Healthy Belgian adult donors included about nine CMV-positive and some 24 CMV-negative people. Study-wide results and caveats: About 40% of the roughly 160 known CMV-associated TCRbeta sequences appeared in CD4+ memory.

Trimming pared 7 bases from V and 7 bases from J, leaving 8 bases between. The CDR3 contains 12 residues. In germline, CDR1 is MDHEN, CDR2 SYDVKM. Profiling relied on immunoSEQ multiplex PCR, and the TCRdb table lists in-frame clones only, not all of them. The sample yields roughly 67,000 clones, about three quarters seen once. The sort gate was single viable CD3+CD4+CD8-CD45RO+ cells for memory CD4+ T cells. The sequenced sample was memory CD4+ T cells from blood. The clonotype originates from an adult in good health and CMV-seropositive. This chain uses TRBV28 with TRBJ1-6; D uncertain. The CDR3 loop is CASTAGNSPLHF. Here the CDR3 DNA reads TGTGCCAGCACGGCTGGAAATTCACCCCTCCACTTT.